This TCR beta chain stems from a study of shared clonotypes between healthy human individuals (TCRdb year 2020). Some background on the complete study: The cohort comprised two women and a few men aged 18 to 49 years. Blood TCR repertoires of a handful of healthy adults were deeply sequenced to estimate repertoire size and the extent of clonotype sharing between individuals. For each donor, CD4 naive and CD4 memory were each run on three plates, CD8 naive on two plates, and CD8 memory on one plate. Each donor's leukapheresis produced roughly between roughly 0.85 and 9.5 billion PBMCs. To increase sequencing depth and limit assay-specific biases, different laboratories used diverse techniques to prepare libraries and sequence TCR repertoires.

There are 15 amino acids in the CDR3, from cysteine to phenylalanine inclusive. Only the CDR3 DNA is retained, 45 bases long and in frame from the first base. V is clipped by 9 bases and J by 0 bases, and the sequence between their germline boundaries is 17 bases long. Sequences MNHNY (CDR1) and SVGAGI (CDR2) are obtained from the germline V gene (reference sequence). What the work shows at the level of the full study, not this receptor alone: The genetic and exposure-history diversity represented was limited by the small number of donors. Incomplete sequencing was indicated by rarefaction of sorted-subset datasets, despite the large sequencing depth. Only blood was sampled, and tissue TCR repertoires likely differ from those in blood. Pairwise subsampling indicated that sequencing depth was expected to affect the degree of clonotype sharing among donors. When several donors were compared, the shared fraction of clonotypes was 5% to 6.5% for naive CD4, 3.5% to 4% for naive CD8, more than 2% for memory CD4, and around 0.4% for memory CD8. Naive subsets generally had larger estimated clonotype richness than memory subsets did. Clonotypes shared by all four sorted-subset donors showed higher generation probabilities than non-shared clonotypes.

The donors were healthy, HIV-negative adults with no recently reported acute infections or vaccinations. Every donor was a Caucasian adult living in Nashville, Tennessee, USA. CD4+ T cells were enriched through magnetic negative selection, after which naive cells were positively selected on CD45RA and the remaining negative fraction served as the memory subset. Blood was obtained by leukapheresis, after which PBMCs were separated by Ficoll-Histopaque density gradient centrifugation and cryopreserved in liquid nitrogen vapor phase. Analytical flow cytometry was used to check the purity and quantity of each magnetically sorted T cell population. Genomic DNA was isolated from every sorted fraction and measured by UV absorbance on a Nanodrop 2000c. TCR CDR3 regions were amplified from genomic DNA by multiplex PCR using the deep immunoSEQ assay. Extracted genomic DNA from each cell subset was spread evenly across all wells of several immunoSEQ 96-well plates, with each plate serving as a replicate. For sorted subsets, 150 to 250 ng genomic DNA, equal to about 30,000 T cell genomes, was loaded into each replicate PCR. The purified libraries were quantified using a Qubit 3.0 fluorometer, sized with a Bioanalyzer 2100, and then quantified again using the KAPA Library Quantification kit. A separate single-read 150-cycle Illumina NextSeq 550 flow cell was used to sequence each immunoSEQ 96-well plate. The source study handled its data this way. Because the immunoSEQ output included only junctional sequences and no quality scores, the filtering could not be the same as the filtering used for full-length reads. Sequences were annotated with PyIR, a Python wrapper for IgBLAST v1.9, using IMGT germline references to assign V/J genes and CDR3. Reads were filtered out if the reads had weak V/J assignments (E-value above 1e-6), no CDR3, stop codons, out-of-frame junctions, or ambiguous translated residues. V3J clonotypes were defined as sequences sharing an identical inferred V gene, J gene, and CDR3 amino acid sequence. Percentage overlap between repertoires was calculated by dividing the number of shared unique clonotypes by the size of the smaller repertoire. Three approaches were used to assess repertoire richness: RTK rarefaction, the Chao1 estimator, and Recon v2.1 estimates of unobserved clonotypes. OLGA was used to compute generation probabilities for all TCRbeta clonotypes that the gDNA method yielded from a handful of donors. The table was pulled from immuneACCESS by TCRdb, which kept in-frame rearrangements only. Such tables lose some clones; where checked, under half of the loss comes from unresolved V genes, and the rest has no known cause. Clone size and V and J calls were adopted from that table, with D and trimming inferred from the DNA. The sample yields roughly 1,000,000 clones; approximately 80% were counted once. 0.61% of the sample comes from the top ten.

Remarks on this clone: Its antigen is not yet known. One base away there is no much larger clone; base qualities are not given.

The receptor was isolated from a man in his late teens or twenties in good health. Some clones in this sample may be carry-over from other donors' samples. Specimen: memory CD4+ T cells from PBMCs. Taken with the paper, the label for cell subset or site translates to: CD45RA-negative fraction. The chain uses TRBV6-6 and TRBJ1-1; perhaps TRBD1 is the D gene, with 5 bases matching. The DNA sequence is as follows: TGTGCCAGTTACCAACCAAAGGGACTGAACACTGAAGCTTTCTTT. Its coded protein is CASYQPKGLNTEAFF.